These 2 T cell receptor beta chains originate from one sample sequenced in a study of blood T cell repertoires in COVID-19 (dated by TCRdb to the early 2020s). Library creation used the immunoSEQ multiplex PCR assay. TCRdb carries this immuneACCESS record with in-frame sequences only. Its versions omit some clonotypes, under half of them owing to an unresolved V gene in the studies checked, with the rest unexplained. The sample table records about 170,000 clones; around 82% of these occur just once. In total, the top ten clones hold roughly 2% of the sample. The sequenced sample consisted of peripheral blood. The receptors come from a woman of 80 years or more with acute or convalescent COVID-19.

The sample holds a few counts of this clone. The V and J genes are TRBV4-1 and TRBJ2-1; 11 nucleotides line up with TRBD2. CDR1 is MGHRA and CDR2 is YSYEKL in the germline V gene. With 3 bases clipped from V and 0 bases from J, the junction kept 7 bases outside the gene matches. The CDR3 runs 18 residues. The CDR3 spells CASSQSTGLAVSYNEQFF. For the CDR3, the DNA is TGCGCCAGCAGCCAGAGCACGGGACTAGCGGTCTCCTACAATGAGCAGTTCTTC.

This chain connects TRBV9 to TRBJ1-6; 7 positions agree with TRBD1. V was clipped by 3 bases and J by 4 bases; unmatched bases: 10. The length of the CDR3 is 17 residues. Germline V gene lookup returns CDR1 SGDLS and CDR2 YYNGEE. The CDR3 loop reads CASSGGPGTAYNSPLHF. Here the CDR3 DNA reads TGTGCCAGCAGCGGGGGCCCCGGGACAGCGTATAATTCACCCCTCCACTTT.